The source of this T cell receptor (beta chain) is a study of blood T cells in healthy people across ages (dated by TCRdb to between 2015 and 2017). Background on the whole study: In model experiments, template switching captured about one uniquely barcoded TCR beta cDNA molecule for every two T cells. Donors of different ages were randomly distributed across sequencing lanes to avoid experimental bias. Donors were grouped into four age groups: young (average 16 years), middle-aged (roughly 40), aged (approximately 67) and long-lived (about 82). To track age-related changes in TCR beta repertoire diversity, the study relied on deep sequencing normalized with unique cDNA molecular identifiers. Using the same blood draw, the study looked at two additional independent replicas of 1 million unique cDNA reads for two donors, one aged 18 to 30 and the other aged 80 or older. What the research found in general, with its limitations: Compared with the aged group, more naive CD4+ T cells, fewer expanded clones and increased TCR diversity were shown by the long-lived group, suggesting age selection. Estimates of total diversity based on one million sequenced T cells were considered lower bounds and underestimates. Because profiling used bulk unsorted PBMCs, naive and antigen-experienced compartments could not be compared conclusively. As age increased, observed TCR beta diversity per million T cells dropped in a roughly linear way, and a significant reduction was already evident by age 40. Donor CMV infection status was unknown, potentially confounding age-related changes in expanded clonotypes. The percentage of naive T cells measured by flow cytometry correlated strongly with observed TCR beta diversity.

Systemically healthy Caucasian individuals from Russia, around 38 in total and aged about 6 to 95 years, were included as donors. Around 9.8 milliliters of peripheral blood were collected from each donor into EDTA-treated Vacutainer tubes. Ficoll-Paque density-gradient centrifugation was used to isolate PBMCs, with at least 7 million obtained per sample. Trizol reagent was used to extract total RNA from the PBMCs, yielding at least 6 micrograms per sample. For every donor, an aliquot of PBMCs went through flow cytometry to measure the percentages of naive CD45RAhigh/CD27high T cells. This clonotype has more than one count but fewer than ten. Its recognized antigen is unknown. No much larger clonotype is one base removed from it; base qualities were not supplied. Reading from cysteine to phenylalanine, the CDR3 counts 12 amino acids. The entry retains the CDR3 DNA only, 36 bases that are in frame from base 1. CDR1 ENHRY and CDR2 SYGVKD were looked up in the germline V gene. V loses 10 bases, J loses 0 bases, and the germline ends lie 9 bases apart.

Library method: 5' RACE. Sequencer: Illumina HiSeq 2500. A second PCR of about 7 to 12 cycles was run with a J-beta primer mix and a sample-barcoded 5' primer. Each TCR beta cDNA molecule received a unique molecular identifier from a template-switch 5' adaptor carrying 12 random nucleotides. Each sample yielded at least 2.5 million CDR3-containing paired-end reads. First-strand cDNA synthesis was performed from all RNA using the Mint cDNA synthesis kit, with priming by a TRBC-specific oligonucleotide. After uracil-DNA glycosylase treatment, a first 18-cycle PCR used universal primers M1SS and BC2_uni_R on all cDNA. The original pipeline was this. Normalization of each sample was performed by random selection of 1 million high-quality reads, each carrying a distinct molecular identifier. Instead of being binned into consensus sequences, reads that shared molecular identifiers were thrown out. MiTCR, set to a Q25 quality threshold and the strictest error-elimination algorithm, was used for CDR3 identification, clonotype clustering and error correction. Lower-bound total TCR beta diversity was estimated with a nonparametric unseen species model using Euler transformation. The public reads were reprocessed in TCRdb via fastp at Q25 and MiXCR, keeping in-frame beta chains. Each CDR3 protein appears once, grouped with its most common genes and DNA. What appears here as the V and J calls and clone size reflects TCRdb's work, not the paper's. The sample contains about 1,400,000 distinct CDR3 sequences, 59% of them found a single time. Of the sample, 6.5% to 8.5% is held by the ten largest clones.

The sequence came from a man between 18 and 35 years old in good health. This chain is built from TRBV10-3 and TRBJ1-2; the best D guess is TRBD1, with 5 bases matching. The sample comprised blood. For the CDR3, the sequence is CATTDTNYGYTF. DNA sequence: TGTGCCACGACAGACACTAACTATGGCTACACCTTC.